The 21 T cell receptor beta chains presented below share a single source sample, sequenced in a study of somatic mutations in cytotoxic T cells in rheumatoid arthritis. TCRdb's table, derived via immunoSEQ multiplex PCR, lists solely in-frame clones and lacks some. The sample lists 15,000 or so clones, 82% occurring once. Sequencing used CD8+ T cells sorted from blood. These receptors all come from a woman aged 45-65 years with rheumatoid arthritis.

For the CDR3, the DNA is TGTGCCAGCAGTTACGGGCAGGGGGGGGGCAATGAGCAGTTCTTC. Translated, it gives CASSYGQGGGNEQFF. The rearrangement links TRBV6-6 to TRBJ2-1, with D perhaps given as TRBD1 or TRBD2 (7 bases each). V lost 2 bases to trimming and J lost 6 bases, with 14 bases between them. The CDR3 length is 15 residues. Germline values: CDR1 MNHNY, CDR2 SVGAGI (reference sequence).

The chain employs TRBV28 and TRBJ1-1; D unclear. The CDR3 is made up of 13 amino acids. The V gene lost 3 bases and the J gene lost 1 base, with 6 bases spanning the gap. Germline-derived CDR1 and CDR2 are MDHEN and SYDVKM. DNA for the CDR3: TGTGCCAGCAGTTTGAATCGGAACACTGAAGCTTTCTTT. Amino acid sequence: CASSLNRNTEAFF.

The chain employs TRBV7-9 and TRBJ2-7; weak D call: TRBD1 (6 bases). V was trimmed by 5 bases and J by 3 bases, leaving 11 bases between them. Germline values: CDR1 SEHNR, CDR2 FQNEAQ (reference sequence). This CDR3 spans 13 amino acids. The CDR3 loop reads CASSLGQIYEQYF. For the CDR3, the DNA is TGTGCCAGCAGCCTCGGACAGATCTACGAGCAGTACTTC.

The V call is TRBV19, the J call TRBJ2-7; 7 bases are shared with TRBD1. V was pared by 6 bases and J by 1 base, with 6 bases of the junction left unmatched. Germline V CDR1 and CDR2: LNHDA, SQIVND (reference sequence). The CDR3 consists of 14 residues. CDR3 residues: CASRRQGESYEQYF. The CDR3 nucleotides read TGTGCCAGTAGGCGCCAGGGGGAGTCCTACGAGCAGTACTTC. The full variable domain, with the rest looked up from reference TRBV19 and TRBJ2-7, is DGGITQSPKYLFRKEGQNVTLSCEQNLNHDAMYWYRQDPGQGLRLIYYSQIVNDFQKGDIAEGYSVSREKKESFPLTVTSAQKNPTAFYLCASRRQGESYEQYFGPGTRLTVT.

This sequence joins TRBV28 and TRBJ2-2; D is possibly TRBD2 (6 bases). The CDR3 covers 15 residues. Germline V gene lookup returns CDR1 MDHEN and CDR2 SYDVKM. Trimming stripped 6 bases from V and 3 bases from J, with 14 bases between. Here the CDR3 reads CASRRGLVYTGELFF. The CDR3 bases are TGTGCCAGCAGAAGGGGACTCGTCTACACCGGGGAGCTGTTTTTT.

The chain is built from TRBV5-4 and TRBJ1-1; tentatively, D is TRBD1 (6 bases). Germline values: CDR1 SGHNT, CDR2 YYREEE (reference sequence). CDR3 length: 19 amino acids. Deletions cut 4 bases from V and 0 bases from J, with 25 bases between. The CDR3: CASSRIYNRARGMNTEAFF. The DNA of the CDR3 is TGTGCCAGCAGCCGAATATATAACCGGGCCAGGGGTATGAACACTGAAGCTTTCTTT.

In its sample, this clone is medium-sized. This chain joins TRBV11-2 and TRBJ1-1; D ambiguous. Germline-derived CDR1 and CDR2 are SGHAT and FQNNGV. The V and J ends lost 8 bases and 2 bases respectively, with 21 bases between them. This CDR3 region has 16 residues. The CDR3 nucleotides are TGTGCCAGCTCGGTCCCCGTAGGGCTACTTAACACTGAAGCTTTCTTT. Its protein product is CASSVPVGLLNTEAFF.

The rearrangement joins TRBV10-2 to TRBJ2-5, with 7 bases identical to TRBD1. Germline loops: CDR1 WSHSY, CDR2 SAAADI. The CDR3 length is 14 residues. Trimming at V came to 6 bases and at J to 5 bases, leaving 9 bases not matched to a gene. The CDR3 sequence is CASREDRVRETQYF. As DNA, the CDR3 is TGCGCCAGCAGGGAAGACAGGGTCCGGGAGACCCAGTACTTC.

The gene calls are TRBV28 and TRBJ2-7; a weak D match, TRBD1 (5 bases). The germline V gene encodes CDR1 MDHEN and CDR2 SYDVKM. V lost 2 bases to trimming and J lost 6 bases, with 8 bases between them. The CDR3 length is 12 residues. CDR3 sequence: CASSLAGFEQYF. The CDR3 coding sequence is TGTGCCAGCAGTTTAGCAGGGTTCGAGCAGTACTTC.

The chain couples TRBV10-2 to TRBJ2-1; 9 bases are a match to TRBD2. The CDR3 has 16 residues. CDR1 is WSHSY, CDR2 SAAADI, per germline. The junction had 5 bases not matched to a gene; V was cut back by 1 base and J by 4 bases. The CDR3 protein is CASSEWASGNYNEQFF. The CDR3 coding sequence is TGCGCCAGCAGTGAGTGGGCTAGCGGGAATTACAATGAGCAGTTCTTC.

This chain links TRBV7-6 with TRBJ2-2, with unresolved D. This CDR3 spans 14 amino acids. In germline, CDR1 is SGHVS, CDR2 FNYEAQ. Trimming took off 4 bases at V and 6 bases at J, with 12 bases between the two ends. The CDR3 reads CASSSKDGSGELFF. The CDR3 DNA sequence: TGTGCCAGCAGCTCCAAAGACGGTTCCGGGGAGCTGTTTTTT.

CDR3 coding DNA: TGTGCCAGCAGTATACCTAGCGGGGGGGACAGGGGCTCCTACAATGAGCAGTTCTTC. This sequence encodes CASSIPSGGDRGSYNEQFF. The rearrangement joins TRBV28 to TRBJ2-1, with 12 bases aligning to TRBD2. Germline assignment: CDR1 MDHEN and CDR2 SYDVKM. V gave up 5 bases and J gave up 0 bases; unmatched junction bases: 11. The CDR3 totals 19 residues.

This chain links TRBV2 with TRBJ1-1; D remains ambiguous. The CDR3 has 12 amino acids. The V end lost 7 bases, the J end lost 8 bases, and 14 bases lay between the germline ends. Germline CDR1 reads SNHLY; CDR2 reads FYNNEI. The DNA for the CDR3 is TGTGCCAGCAAGAACCGCCACAAGGAAGCTTTCTTT. Amino acids: CASKNRHKEAFF.

This clone has a handful of counts. The chain carries TRBV7-9 and TRBJ2-7; a possible D gene is TRBD1 (6 bases). The germline CDR1 and CDR2 sequences are SEHNR and FQNEAQ (reference sequence). Trimming took 4 bases from V and 0 from J, leaving 10 bases between them. The CDR3 is 14 amino acids. In DNA, the CDR3 is TGTGCCAGCAGCTCACTACAGGGCTCCTACGAGCAGTACTTC. This codes for CASSSLQGSYEQYF.

By share, this clone ranks as large (0.1 to 1%). V is TRBV6-5 and J is TRBJ2-7; 8 nucleotides align to TRBD1. The V gene end was trimmed by 0 bases and the J gene end by 2 bases; junction bases not matched to a gene: 6. The CDR3 totals 16 residues. From germline, CDR1 is MNHEY and CDR2 SVGAGI. Here the CDR3 DNA reads TGTGCCAGCAGTTACTCCAGGGGGCGGGTTGCCTACGAGCAGTACTTC. Translation: CASSYSRGRVAYEQYF.

The gene calls are TRBV13 and TRBJ2-7; 11 nucleotides line up with TRBD2. Germline CDR1 is PRHDT and CDR2 is FYEKMQ (reference sequence). The CDR3 contains 14 residues. V was pared by 5 bases and J by 6 bases, with 6 bases of the junction left unmatched. The CDR3: CASSQLAGGVEQYF. The CDR3 region has the DNA TGTGCCAGCAGCCAGCTAGCGGGGGGAGTCGAGCAGTACTTC.

The chain links TRBV5-6 to TRBJ2-5; D call uncertain. The CDR3 is made up of 15 amino acids. V gave up 2 bases and J gave up 2 bases, with 13 bases separating them. CDR1 is SGHDT and CDR2 is YYEEEE in the germline V gene. The CDR3 is CASSFEVGSQETQYF. CDR3 coding DNA: TGTGCCAGCAGCTTCGAGGTTGGCTCTCAAGAGACCCAGTACTTC.

The chain is built from TRBV10-3 and TRBJ1-2, with D unresolved. The CDR3 length is 15 residues. In germline, CDR1 is ENHRY, CDR2 SYGVKD. The germline V and J ends were trimmed by 10 bases and 0 bases, with 18 bases remaining between them. The CDR3 region is CATLRVGQTNYGYTF. CDR3 bases: TGTGCCACCCTCCGTGTAGGGCAAACTAACTATGGCTACACCTTC.

The CDR3 DNA is TGTGCCAGCAGTTACGGTAGCAATCAGCCCCAGCATTTT. Amino acids: CASSYGSNQPQHF. The chain uses TRBV28 and TRBJ1-5; D gene uncertain. The germline gives CDR1 MDHEN, CDR2 SYDVKM. The length of the CDR3 is 13 residues. V was cut by 4 bases and J by 0 bases, with 4 bases left in between.

This clone has only one observation. The chain has TRBV15 and TRBJ2-7; 12 nucleotides align to TRBD1. CDR1 LNHNV and CDR2 YYDKDF come from the germline V gene (reference sequence). V was pared by 4 bases and J by 4 bases, with 8 bases of the junction left unmatched. The CDR3 is 16 amino acids. The CDR3 nucleotides are TGTGCCACCAGCAAGCCGGGACAGGGGGCTTGGTACGAGCAGTACTTC. Translated, it gives CATSKPGQGAWYEQYF.

The chain links TRBV6-5 to TRBJ2-1; D might be TRBD1 or TRBD2, each matching 5 bases. The V end was cut by 5 bases, the J end by 4 bases, with 9 bases between. This CDR3 spans 13 amino acids. The germline CDR1 and CDR2 sequences are MNHEY and SVGAGI. The CDR3 nucleotides are TGTGCCAGCAGTCGGGACCATTACAATGAGCAGTTCTTC. This gives the protein CASSRDHYNEQFF.